This T cell receptor beta chain was identified during a study of blood T cell repertoires in COVID-19. Sequencing used immunoSEQ multiplex PCR; TCRdb keeps in-frame clones, though not all of them. The top ten clones hold 1% of a sample with nearly 350,000 clones, over 75% of them seen once. Cohort 3 donors were reported recovered after two negative PCRs, clearance, or symptom resolution. The V and J ends lost 9 bases and 6 bases, in that order; junction bases with no gene match: 13. Germline CDR1 is LNHDA and CDR2 is SQIVND (reference sequence). The CDR3 length is 14 residues. Source material: PBMCs or T cells enriched from blood (not recorded which). The receptor was isolated from a woman aged 25 to 39 who had recovered from COVID-19. The chain joins TRBV19 to TRBJ1-2; 7 bases line up with TRBD1. CDR3 protein: CASFDRAAANGYTF. The CDR3 DNA reads as TGTGCCAGCTTCGACAGGGCTGCTGCCAATGGCTACACCTTC.